This T cell receptor beta chain came from a study of blood T cell repertoires in COVID-19. The method was immunoSEQ multiplex PCR; TCRdb's version includes in-frame clones alone and lacks a portion of them. The sample comprises about 60,000 clones, roughly 90% of which are singletons, and more than 10% rests with the top ten. Trimming cost V 4 bases and J 9 bases, with 16 bases left between them. This CDR3 is 14 amino acids long. Germline values: CDR1 MNHNY, CDR2 SVGAGI (reference sequence). This TCR was recovered from a man in his sixties with active COVID-19. Material for sequencing was peripheral blood. V is TRBV6-6 and J is TRBJ1-5; D gene ambiguous. The CDR3 sequence: CASSFIEVGSPQHF. CDR3 DNA: TGTGCCAGCAGTTTCATAGAGGTTGGTTCGCCCCAGCATTTT.